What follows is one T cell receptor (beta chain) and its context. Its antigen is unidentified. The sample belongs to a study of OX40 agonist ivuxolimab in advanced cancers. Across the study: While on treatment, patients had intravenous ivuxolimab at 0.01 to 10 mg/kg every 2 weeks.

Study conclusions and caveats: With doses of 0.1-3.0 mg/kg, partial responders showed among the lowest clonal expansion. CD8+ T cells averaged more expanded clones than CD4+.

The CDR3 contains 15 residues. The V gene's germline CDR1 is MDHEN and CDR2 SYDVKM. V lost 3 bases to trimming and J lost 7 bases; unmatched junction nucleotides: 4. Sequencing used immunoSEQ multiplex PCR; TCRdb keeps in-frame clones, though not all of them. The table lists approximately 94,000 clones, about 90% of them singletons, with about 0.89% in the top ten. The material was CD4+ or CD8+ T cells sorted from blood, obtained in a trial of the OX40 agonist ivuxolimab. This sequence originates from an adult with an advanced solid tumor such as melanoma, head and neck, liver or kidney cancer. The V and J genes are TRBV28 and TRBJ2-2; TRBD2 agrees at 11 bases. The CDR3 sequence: CASSFSGRAGGELFF. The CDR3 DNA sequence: TGTGCCAGCAGTTTTAGCGGGAGGGCTGGCGGGGAGCTGTTTTTT.